These 30 T cell receptor beta chains came from one sample sequenced in a study of identical twins. TCRdb re-called the 5' RACE reads with MiXCR, one entry per CDR3 protein. The data hold a few hundred thousand distinct CDR3 sequences, with roughly an eighth observed a single time. The sample also formed part of further work on yellow fever vaccine responses in identical twins.

The sequenced sample was CD4+ T cells sorted from blood. The receptors originated from a woman aged 18-29 years in good health.

The chain carries TRBV7-9 and TRBJ2-7; 11 bases agree with TRBD2. There are 15 residues in the CDR3. Germline CDR1 is SEHNR and CDR2 is FQNEAQ (reference sequence). After removal of 5 bases from V and 6 bases from J, the junction contained 9 bases not matched to a gene. Here the CDR3 DNA reads TGTGCCAGCAGCCTTAGCGGGGGGGCATCTGGCGAGCAGTACTTC. Its translation: CASSLSGGASGEQYF.

V gene TRBV2 combines with J gene TRBJ2-1; D is ambiguous. V was trimmed by 8 bases and J by 7 bases, leaving 6 bases between them. The germline V gene has CDR1 SNHLY and CDR2 FYNNEI. This CDR3 has 10 amino acids. The CDR3 spells CASSQNEQFF. Written as DNA, the CDR3 is TGTGCCAGCTCCCAGAATGAGCAGTTCTTC.

This clonotype came up a few times. This chain connects TRBV4-3 to TRBJ2-3, with D unclear. The CDR3 consists of 14 residues. Germline loops: CDR1 LGHNA, CDR2 YSLEER. Trimming removed 0 bases from V and 3 bases from J, with 7 bases in between. CDR3 nucleotides: TGCGCCAGCAGCCAAGATGAGAGGACAGATACGCAGTATTTT. This gives the protein CASSQDERTDTQYF.

Turning to this clonotype: Possible read error: a much larger clone is one base away. The chain employs TRBV6-1 and TRBJ2-5, with D maybe TRBD2 (6 bases). The CDR3 has 15 amino acids. The V and J ends lost 5 bases and 5 bases respectively, with 18 bases between them. CDR1 is MNHNS, CDR2 SASEGT, per germline. This CDR3 is CASSLRHGGGETQYF. CDR3 nucleotide sequence: TGTGCCAGCAGTCTCCGACATGGAGGAGGGGAGACCCAGTACTTC.

As DNA, the CDR3 is TGCGCCAGCAGCCAAGATGAACAGGGCGGCTCCTACGAGCAGTACTTC. Its protein is CASSQDEQGGSYEQYF. V and J are TRBV4-3 and TRBJ2-7, with D perhaps TRBD1 (6 bases). The CDR3 extends over 16 amino acids. From germline, CDR1 is LGHNA and CDR2 YSLEER. Trimming stripped 0 bases from V and 0 bases from J, with 12 bases between.

Only a few counts were recorded for this clonotype. The chain recombines TRBV27 with TRBJ2-4; maybe TRBD2 (5 bases). Per germline, CDR1 MNHEY and CDR2 SMNVEV (reference sequence). This CDR3 region has 17 residues. The germline V and J ends were trimmed by 2 bases and 8 bases, with 22 bases remaining between them. The CDR3 DNA sequence: TGTGCCAGCAGTTTAGGGCCCCCTTCGACCTCGCGGGACATTCAGTACTTC. It encodes CASSLGPPSTSRDIQYF.

This rearrangement joins TRBV15 to TRBJ2-7, with D perhaps matching TRBD1 (5 bases). V lost 1 base and J lost 2, with 15 bases in between. Germline loops: CDR1 LNHNV, CDR2 YYDKDF (reference sequence). The CDR3 spans 16 residues. As DNA, the CDR3 is TGTGCCACCAGCAGAGGGTCAGGGTCGGCAACCTACGAGCAGTACTTC. Translation gives CATSRGSGSATYEQYF.

The chain combines TRBV12-3 or TRBV12-4 with TRBJ2-4; 12 nucleotides match TRBD2. Trimming took 7 bases from V and 5 from J; bases not matched to a gene: 6. This CDR3 spans 15 amino acids. The CDR3 protein is CASIPGTSGQNIQYF. CDR3 nucleotide sequence: TGTGCCAGCATCCCGGGGACTAGCGGGCAAAACATTCAGTACTTC.

This clonotype was counted between two and nine times. The chain links TRBV5-4 to TRBJ2-5; 14 bases are shared with TRBD2. The CDR3 is made up of 17 amino acids. V shed 4 bases and J 5 bases; nucleotides not matched to a gene: 10. Per germline, CDR1 SGHNT and CDR2 YYREEE (reference sequence). The CDR3 here is CASSEGLAGVVGETQYF. CDR3 DNA: TGTGCCAGCAGCGAGGGACTAGCGGGAGTGGTGGGCGAGACCCAGTACTTC.

The chain combines TRBV3-1 with TRBJ2-1; TRBD2 agrees at 8 bases. Germline CDR1 and CDR2: LGHDT and YNNKEL (reference sequence). This CDR3 has 16 residues. V lost 2 bases to trimming and J lost 0 bases; unmatched junction nucleotides: 3. CDR3 sequence: CASSQRGGISYNEQFF. The CDR3 DNA reads TGTGCCAGCAGCCAACGGGGGGGAATCTCCTACAATGAGCAGTTCTTC.

This chain uses TRBV29-1 with TRBJ1-2; 7 bases are a match to TRBD1. The V gene's germline CDR1 is SQVTM and CDR2 ANQGSEA. This CDR3 region has 13 residues. V lost 4 bases to trimming and J lost 2 bases; unmatched junction nucleotides: 4. The CDR3 spells CSVVGQANYGYTF. The CDR3 region has the DNA TGCAGCGTTGTTGGACAGGCAAACTATGGCTACACCTTC. The variable domain in full, completed from reference TRBV29-1 and TRBJ1-2, reads SAVISQKPSRDICQRGTSLTIQCQVDSQVTMMFWYRQQPGQSLTLIATANQGSEATYESGFVIDKFPISRPNLTFSTLTVSNMSPEDSSIYLCSVVGQANYGYTFGSGTRLTVV.

This clonotype occurred a few times. V usage is TRBV12-3 or TRBV12-4 and J usage is TRBJ1-4; D remains unclear. The CDR3 totals 14 residues. V dropped 1 base and J dropped 5 bases, with 8 bases sitting between them. CDR3 sequence reads: CASSLVGLNEKLFF. The CDR3 DNA is TGTGCCAGCAGTTTAGTAGGGCTGAATGAAAAACTGTTTTTT.

The rearrangement joins TRBV6-5 to TRBJ2-7; D gene uncertain. The germline V gene encodes CDR1 MNHEY and CDR2 SVGAGI. Trimming removed 6 bases at V and 0 bases at J, with 6 bases between. The CDR3 consists of 12 residues. The CDR3 DNA follows: TGTGCCAGCAGAGCTAGCTCCTACGAGCAGTACTTC. Translated: CASRASSYEQYF.

This chain links TRBV7-2 with TRBJ2-1; 8 nucleotides line up with TRBD2. Per germline, CDR1 SGHTA and CDR2 FQGNSA. The CDR3 totals 14 residues. Trimming took 3 bases from V and 7 from J; bases not matched to a gene: 5. The CDR3 DNA reads as TGTGCCAGCAGCTTCGGACTAGCTATAAATGAGCAGTTCTTC. It yields the protein CASSFGLAINEQFF.

This clonotype was counted ten times or more. The chain employs TRBV12-5 and TRBJ1-3, with a possible D match to TRBD1 (5 bases). CDR3 length: 14 amino acids. The germline V and J ends were trimmed by 5 bases and 3 bases, with 11 bases remaining between them. Germline CDR1 is LGHNT and CDR2 is FRNRAP. The CDR3 here is CASGASGHGNTIYF. As DNA, the CDR3 is TGTGCTAGTGGTGCCTCAGGGCATGGAAACACCATATATTTT. The variable domain in full, with the rest retrieved from reference TRBV12-5 and TRBJ1-3, is DARVTQTPRHKVTEMGQEVTMRCQPILGHNTVFWYRQTMMQGLELLAYFRNRAPLDDSGMPKDRFSAEMPDATLATLKIQPSEPRDSAVYFCASGASGHGNTIYFGEGSWLTVV.

This clonotype was found a few times. The chain uses TRBV30 and TRBJ1-1, with D possibly being TRBD1 (6 bases). V dropped 3 bases and J dropped 3 bases, with 11 bases sitting between them. This CDR3 spans 13 amino acids. Germline CDR1 reads GTSNPN; CDR2 reads SVGIG (reference sequence). Written as DNA, the CDR3 is TGTGCCTGGAGGAGGAGGGGGGACACTGAAGCTTTCTTT. This codes for CAWRRRGDTEAFF.

At least ten counts were recorded for this clonotype. V gene TRBV7-2 combines with J gene TRBJ2-2; TRBD2 aligns across 15 bases. The CDR3 covers 18 residues. Germline V gene lookup returns CDR1 SGHTA and CDR2 FQGNSA. V lost 5 bases to trimming and J lost 3 bases; unmatched junction nucleotides: 7. CDR3 sequence reads: CASSPGLAGGSYTGELFF. DNA for the CDR3: TGTGCCAGCAGCCCCGGACTAGCGGGGGGGTCCTACACCGGGGAGCTGTTTTTT.

The V gene is TRBV20-1, the J gene TRBJ2-7, with 8 bases lining up with TRBD1. CDR1 is DFQATT and CDR2 is SNEGSKA in the germline V gene (reference sequence). V was clipped by 0 bases and J by 3 bases; unmatched bases: 7. This CDR3 is built from 15 residues. CDR3 bases: TGCAGTGCTAGAGATTTCAACAGGGGGGTCTACGAGCAGTACTTC. Translating it yields CSARDFNRGVYEQYF.

This clonotype has ten or more counts. The V gene is TRBV18, the J gene TRBJ2-2; D gene ambiguous. Deletions cut 2 bases from V and 4 bases from J, with 11 bases between. CDR1 is KGHSH and CDR2 is LQKENI in the germline V gene. CDR3 length equals 15 residues. CDR3 in amino acids: CASSPYQVGTGELFF. The CDR3 DNA is TGTGCCAGCTCACCATACCAGGTGGGCACCGGGGAGCTGTTTTTT.

This clonotype was recorded at least ten times. The V gene is TRBV29-1, the J gene TRBJ2-4; D not resolved. CDR3 length: 12 amino acids. Germline CDR1 SQVTM, CDR2 ANQGSEA. V lost 6 bases and J 7 bases, leaving 13 bases between the germline ends. The CDR3 protein is CSVDLQSNIQYF. CDR3 in DNA: TGCAGCGTCGACCTTCAGTCTAACATTCAGTACTTC.

This clonotype appeared a few times. CDR3 region: CASSRAAGPLSYEQYF. The CDR3 DNA follows: TGTGCCAGTAGTAGGGCGGCGGGGCCCCTTTCCTACGAGCAGTACTTC. The rearrangement links TRBV19 to TRBJ2-7; D may be TRBD2 (6 bases). Trimming cost V 4 bases and J 1 base, with 17 bases left between them. Germline CDR1 LNHDA, CDR2 SQIVND (reference sequence). The CDR3 is made up of 16 amino acids.

This clonotype was seen ten or more times. The V gene is TRBV2, the J gene TRBJ2-5; a weak D match, TRBD2 (5 bases). The V gene's germline CDR1 is SNHLY and CDR2 FYNNEI. This CDR3 region has 14 residues. Trimming left V 10 bases short and J 3 bases short, with 18 bases between. CDR3 amino acids: CANKIGLMEETQYF. The CDR3 nucleotides read TGTGCCAACAAGATAGGACTGATGGAAGAGACCCAGTACTTC.

The J gene is TRBJ2-3, the V gene TRBV7-2; no definite D call. The CDR3 sequence is 13 residues long. The V end lost 1 base, the J end lost 6 bases, and 8 bases lay between the germline ends. The germline V gene encodes CDR1 SGHTA and CDR2 FQGNSA. The DNA for the CDR3 is TGTGCCAGCAGCTTAGAGAGGCGGGATACGCAGTATTTT. Its protein product is CASSLERRDTQYF.

This clonotype was detected only a few times. The chain recombines TRBV27 with TRBJ2-3; no firm D call. The CDR3 spans 14 residues. Germline CDR1 MNHEY, CDR2 SMNVEV (reference sequence). The ends were cut back, 3 bases at V and 2 bases at J, with 9 bases in the middle. This CDR3 reads CASSFWGFTDTQYF. The CDR3 nucleotides are TGTGCCAGCAGTTTTTGGGGTTTCACAGATACGCAGTATTTT.

This clonotype was detected many times. The V gene is TRBV12-3 or TRBV12-4, the J gene TRBJ2-1; TRBD1 might be the D (6 bases). The CDR3 totals 12 residues. Deletions cut 6 bases from V and 13 bases from J, with 16 bases between. The DNA for the CDR3 is TGTGCCAGCAGCTTAACTGGGGGCGGACAGTTCTTC. Its protein is CASSLTGGGQFF.

This clonotype came up a few times. The chain recombines TRBV15 with TRBJ2-5, with TRBD1 matching over 9 bases. CDR3 length equals 15 residues. Germline lookup yields CDR1 LNHNV and CDR2 YYDKDF (reference sequence). V shed 1 base and J 5 bases; nucleotides not matched to a gene: 5. CDR3 amino acids: CATSRVQGAYETQYF. CDR3 nucleotide sequence: TGTGCCACCAGCAGAGTACAGGGGGCATACGAGACCCAGTACTTC.

The table lists this clonotype with many counts. The chain links TRBV24-1 to TRBJ2-5; 7 bases map to TRBD1. V was clipped by 0 bases and J by 2 bases; unmatched bases: 2. CDR3 length: 15 amino acids. Germline CDR1 is KGHDR and CDR2 is SFDVKD. CDR3 nucleotides: TGTGCCACCAGTGATTTGTCAGGGGGACAAGAGACCCAGTACTTC. Translated, it gives CATSDLSGGQETQYF.

This clonotype came up a few times. The chain combines TRBV2 with TRBJ1-3; D is ambiguous. This CDR3 is built from 16 residues. V was clipped by 4 bases and J by 0 bases, with 13 bases between them. CDR1 SNHLY and CDR2 FYNNEI come from the germline V gene. CDR3 DNA: TGTGCCAGCAGTGCTGGTAGGTCGAGCTCTGGAAACACCATATATTTT. Protein product: CASSAGRSSSGNTIYF.

This clonotype showed up just a few times. The chain joins TRBV20-1 to TRBJ2-3, with 9 bases identical to TRBD2. From germline, CDR1 is DFQATT and CDR2 SNEGSKA (reference sequence). V was clipped by 0 bases and J by 5 bases; unmatched bases: 9. There are 16 residues in the CDR3. CDR3 DNA sequence: TGCAGTGCTAGAGACAAGGGACTAGCAATACGAGATACGCAGTATTTT. Amino acids: CSARDKGLAIRDTQYF.

V usage is TRBV2 and J usage is TRBJ2-7, with D possibly matching TRBD2 (5 bases). CDR1 and CDR2 from the germline V gene are SNHLY and FYNNEI. This CDR3 region has 12 residues. The germline V and J ends were trimmed by 5 bases and 6 bases, with 11 bases remaining between them. CDR3 protein: CASSLASIEQYF. The CDR3, as DNA: TGTGCCAGCAGTCTAGCTAGTATCGAGCAGTACTTC.